These T cell receptor beta chains were read from a single sample in a study of blood T cells in healthy people across ages. Using its own MiXCR run on the 5' RACE reads, TCRdb lists one record per CDR3 protein. Of over 600,000 distinct CDR3 sequences listed, 20% to 25% are singletons. The specimen was blood. These receptors were taken from a man in his 70s in good health. Each CDR3 is given with its conserved first and last residue.

>16|TRBV5-4
CASSLGSGKSSYEQYF
>16|TRBV6-6
CASSYGRTSGTDTQYF
>16|TRBV12-3/TRBV12-4
CASSLDFGGSWGEQFF
>23|TRBV21-1
CASSKEKNPRMTSPWGAYNEQFF
>15|TRBV9
CASSGTGTEQETQYF
>13|TRBV6-2/TRBV6-3
CASSNTGDNEQFF
>16|TRBV4-1
CASSTGSGTSVYEQYF
>12|TRBV21-1
CASKGGAGELFF
>18|TRBV6-5
CASSYSMVDKTSYNEQFF
>13|TRBV10-3
CAISKTGGYEQYF
>14|TRBV5-1
CASSGRTSVNEQFF
>14|TRBV3-1
CASSLLDTTYGYTF
>15|TRBV5-6
CARSLRPPGTIGYTF
>11|TRBV20-1
CSVYTNYGYTF
>15|TRBV5-1
CASSLVVPSDTEAFF
>13|TRBV5-6
CASSFKEQETQYF
>14|TRBV11-2
CASSPQTGRNEQYF
>14|TRBV6-5
CASSPSGSNNEQFF
>14|TRBV20-1
CSVYKTSGTYEQYF
>16|TRBV9
CASSVHEGYYQETQYF
>12|TRBV2
CATIAGKDTQYF
>15|TRBV12-3/TRBV12-4
CASSRGTGSQETQYF
>15|TRBV9
CASSVGSANTDTQYF
>13|TRBV10-3
CAISAGLAYEQYF
>15|TRBV3-1
CASSHGTSGSNEQFF
>15|TRBV28
CASSPVGEAHEKLFF
>17|TRBV11-2
CASSHGTSGALTDTQYF
>12|TRBV20-1
CSASARGYEQYF
>13|TRBV15
CATSIDLGDTQYF
>15|TRBV20-1
CSARRLGTGSDEQYF
>12|TRBV18
CASSPQGDTQYF
>12|TRBV6-1
CASNRDPYEQYF